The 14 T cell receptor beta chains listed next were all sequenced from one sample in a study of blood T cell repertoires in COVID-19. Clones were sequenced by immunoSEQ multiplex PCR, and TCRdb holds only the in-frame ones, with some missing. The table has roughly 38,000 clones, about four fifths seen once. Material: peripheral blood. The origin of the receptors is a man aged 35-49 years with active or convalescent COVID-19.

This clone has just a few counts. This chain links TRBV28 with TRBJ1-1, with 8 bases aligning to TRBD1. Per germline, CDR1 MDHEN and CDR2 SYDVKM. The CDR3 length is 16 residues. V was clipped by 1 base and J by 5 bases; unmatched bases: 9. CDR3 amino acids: CASSLLVRGRETEAFF. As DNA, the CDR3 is TGTGCCAGCAGTTTATTGGTCAGGGGGCGAGAGACTGAAGCTTTCTTT.

This CDR3 reads CATSDAGTGIYEQYF. The CDR3 coding sequence is TGTGCCACCAGTGATGCCGGGACAGGGATCTACGAGCAGTACTTC. This chain uses TRBV24-1 with TRBJ2-7; 9 bases match TRBD1. The CDR3 runs to 15 residues. Germline values: CDR1 KGHDR, CDR2 SFDVKD. V lost 3 bases and J lost 3; bases outside the gene matches: 5.

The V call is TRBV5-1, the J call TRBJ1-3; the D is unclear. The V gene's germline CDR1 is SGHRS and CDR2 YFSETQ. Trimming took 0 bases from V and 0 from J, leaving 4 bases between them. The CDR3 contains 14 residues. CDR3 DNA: TGCGCCAGCAGCTTGGGGAGCTCTGGAAACACCATATATTTT. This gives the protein CASSLGSSGNTIYF.

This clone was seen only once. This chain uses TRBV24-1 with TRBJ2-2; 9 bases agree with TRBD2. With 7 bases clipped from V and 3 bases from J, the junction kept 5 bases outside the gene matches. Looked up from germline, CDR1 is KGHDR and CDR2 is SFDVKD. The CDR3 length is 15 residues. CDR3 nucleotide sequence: TGTGCCACCAGCATAGCGGGAGTGCACACCGGGGAGCTGTTTTTT. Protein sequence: CATSIAGVHTGELFF.

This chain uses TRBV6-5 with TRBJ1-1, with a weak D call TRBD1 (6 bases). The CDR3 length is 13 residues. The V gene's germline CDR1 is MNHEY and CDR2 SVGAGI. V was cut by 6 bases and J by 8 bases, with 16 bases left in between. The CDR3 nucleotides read TGTGCCAGCAGCTCCTTGGGGGCGATCGAAGCTTTCTTT. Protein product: CASSSLGAIEAFF.

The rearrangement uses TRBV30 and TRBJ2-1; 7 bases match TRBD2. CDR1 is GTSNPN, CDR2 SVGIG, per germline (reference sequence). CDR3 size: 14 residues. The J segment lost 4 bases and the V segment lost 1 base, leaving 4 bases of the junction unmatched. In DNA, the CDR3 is TGTGCCTGGAGTGGACTAGCCCTATACAATGAGCAGTTCTTC. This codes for CAWSGLALYNEQFF. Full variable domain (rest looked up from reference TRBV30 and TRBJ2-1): SQTIHQWPATLVQPVGSPLSLECTVEGTSNPNLYWYRQAAGRGLQLLFYSVGIGQISSEVPQNLSASRPQDRQFILSSKKLLLSDSGFYLCAWSGLALYNEQFFGPGTRLTVL.

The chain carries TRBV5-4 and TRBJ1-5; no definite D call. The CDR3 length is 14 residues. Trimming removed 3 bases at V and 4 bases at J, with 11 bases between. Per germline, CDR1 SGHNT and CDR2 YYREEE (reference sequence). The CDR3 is CASSSGVGNQPQHF. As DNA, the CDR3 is TGTGCCAGCAGCTCCGGGGTAGGGAATCAGCCCCAGCATTTT.

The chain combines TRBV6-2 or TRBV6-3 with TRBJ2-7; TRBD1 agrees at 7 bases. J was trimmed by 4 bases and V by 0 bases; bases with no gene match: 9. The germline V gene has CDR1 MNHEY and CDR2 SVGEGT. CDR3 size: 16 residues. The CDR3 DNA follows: TGTGCCAGCAGTTACTCCTCGACAGGGAACGTGTACGAGCAGTACTTC. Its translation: CASSYSSTGNVYEQYF.

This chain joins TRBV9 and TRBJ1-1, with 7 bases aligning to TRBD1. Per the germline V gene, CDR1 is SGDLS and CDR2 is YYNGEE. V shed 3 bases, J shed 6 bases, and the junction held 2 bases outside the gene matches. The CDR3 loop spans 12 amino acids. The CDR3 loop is CASSGQGSEAFF. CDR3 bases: TGTGCCAGCAGCGGACAGGGTTCTGAAGCTTTCTTT.

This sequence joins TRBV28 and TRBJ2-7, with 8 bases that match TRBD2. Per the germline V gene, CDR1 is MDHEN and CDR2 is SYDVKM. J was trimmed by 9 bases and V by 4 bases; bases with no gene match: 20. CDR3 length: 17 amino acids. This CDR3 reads CASSSGSGVYDSRVQYF. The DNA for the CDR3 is TGTGCCAGCAGTTCGGGTAGCGGGGTTTACGATTCCCGGGTGCAGTACTTC. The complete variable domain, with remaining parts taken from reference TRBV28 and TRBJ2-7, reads DVKVTQSSRYLVKRTGEKVFLECVQDMDHENMFWYRQDPGLGLRLIYFSYDVKMKEKGDIPEGYSVSREKKERFSLILESASTNQTSMYLCASSSGSGVYDSRVQYFGPGTRLTVT.

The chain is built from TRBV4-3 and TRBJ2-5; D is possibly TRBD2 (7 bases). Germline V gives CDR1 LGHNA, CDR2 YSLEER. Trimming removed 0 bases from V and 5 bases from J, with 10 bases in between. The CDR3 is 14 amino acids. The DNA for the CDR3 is TGCGCCAGCAGCCAAGAACGGGGGGCCGAGACCCAGTACTTC. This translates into CASSQERGAETQYF.

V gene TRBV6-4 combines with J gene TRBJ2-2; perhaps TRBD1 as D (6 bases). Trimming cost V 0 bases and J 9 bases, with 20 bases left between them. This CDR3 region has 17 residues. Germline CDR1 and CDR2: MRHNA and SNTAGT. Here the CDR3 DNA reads TGTGCCAGCAGTGACTCGCCTTCCACAAGGGGGATACGGGAGCTGTTTTTT. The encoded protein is CASSDSPSTRGIRELFF.

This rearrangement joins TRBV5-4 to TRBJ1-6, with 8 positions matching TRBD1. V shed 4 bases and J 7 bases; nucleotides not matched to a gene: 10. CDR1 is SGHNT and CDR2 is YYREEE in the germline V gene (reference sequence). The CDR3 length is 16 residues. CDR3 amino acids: CASSQPGQGGNSPLHF. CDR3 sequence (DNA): TGTGCCAGCAGCCAGCCTGGACAGGGTGGGAATTCACCCCTCCACTTT.

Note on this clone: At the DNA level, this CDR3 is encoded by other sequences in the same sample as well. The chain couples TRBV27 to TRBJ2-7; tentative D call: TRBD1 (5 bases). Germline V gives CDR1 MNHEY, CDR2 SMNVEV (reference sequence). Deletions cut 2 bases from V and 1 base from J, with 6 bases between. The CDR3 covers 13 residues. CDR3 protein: CASSLTGSYEQYF. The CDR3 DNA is TGTGCCAGCAGTTTAACAGGATCCTACGAGCAGTACTTC.